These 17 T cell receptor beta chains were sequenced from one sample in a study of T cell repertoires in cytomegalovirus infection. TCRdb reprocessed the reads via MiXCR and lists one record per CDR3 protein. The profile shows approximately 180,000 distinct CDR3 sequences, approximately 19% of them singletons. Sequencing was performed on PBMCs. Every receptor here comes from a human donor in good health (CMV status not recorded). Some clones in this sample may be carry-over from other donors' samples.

CDR3 DNA: TGCGCCAGCAGCCTTTACCCCCATGAGCAGTTCTTC. Protein sequence: CASSLYPHEQFF. V and J are TRBV4-1 and TRBJ2-1; the D is unclear. This CDR3 has 12 residues. Trimming pared 4 bases from V and 8 bases from J, leaving 9 bases between. Germline CDR1 MGHRA, CDR2 YSYEKL.

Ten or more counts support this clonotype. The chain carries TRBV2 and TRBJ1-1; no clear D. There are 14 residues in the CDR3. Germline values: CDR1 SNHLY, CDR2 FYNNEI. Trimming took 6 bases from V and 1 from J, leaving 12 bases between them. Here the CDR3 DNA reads TGTGCCAGCAGAGCCGGATACCCGAACACTGAAGCTTTCTTT. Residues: CASRAGYPNTEAFF.

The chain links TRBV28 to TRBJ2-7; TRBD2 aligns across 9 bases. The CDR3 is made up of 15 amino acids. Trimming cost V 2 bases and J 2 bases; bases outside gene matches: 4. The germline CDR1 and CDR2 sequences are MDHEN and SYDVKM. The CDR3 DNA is TGTGCCAGCAGTTTAGGACTAGCGCCTACCTACGAGCAGTACTTC. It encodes CASSLGLAPTYEQYF.

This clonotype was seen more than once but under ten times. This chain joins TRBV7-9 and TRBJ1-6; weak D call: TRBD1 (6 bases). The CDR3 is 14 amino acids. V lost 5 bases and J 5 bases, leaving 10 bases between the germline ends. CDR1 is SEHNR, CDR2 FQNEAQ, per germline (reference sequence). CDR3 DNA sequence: TGTGCCAGCAGCCGTGGACAGCATAATTCACCCCTCCACTTT. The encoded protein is CASSRGQHNSPLHF.

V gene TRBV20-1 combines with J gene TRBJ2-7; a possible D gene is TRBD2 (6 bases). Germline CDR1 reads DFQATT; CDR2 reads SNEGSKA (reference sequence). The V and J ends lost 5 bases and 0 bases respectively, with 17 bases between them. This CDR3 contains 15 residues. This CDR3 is CSAVHPLANSYEQYF. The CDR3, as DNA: TGCAGTGCTGTGCATCCCCTAGCGAACTCCTACGAGCAGTACTTC.

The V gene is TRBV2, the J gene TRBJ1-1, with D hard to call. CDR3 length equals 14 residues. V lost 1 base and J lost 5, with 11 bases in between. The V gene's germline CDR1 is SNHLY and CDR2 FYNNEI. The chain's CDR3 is CASSEGGVGTEAFF. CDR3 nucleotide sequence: TGTGCCAGCAGTGAAGGTGGGGTTGGTACTGAAGCTTTCTTT.

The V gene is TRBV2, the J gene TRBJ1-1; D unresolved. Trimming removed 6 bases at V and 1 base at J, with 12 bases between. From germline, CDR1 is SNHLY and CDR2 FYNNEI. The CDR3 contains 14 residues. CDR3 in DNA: TGTGCCAGCAGGAGGGCCCCTACGAACACTGAAGCTTTCTTT. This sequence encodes CASRRAPTNTEAFF.

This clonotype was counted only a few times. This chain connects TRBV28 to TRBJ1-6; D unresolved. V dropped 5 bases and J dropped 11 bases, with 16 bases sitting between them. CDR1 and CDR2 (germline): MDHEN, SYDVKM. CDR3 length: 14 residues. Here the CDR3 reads CASSPSGMRAPLHF. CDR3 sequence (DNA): TGTGCCAGCAGTCCCTCGGGGATGCGGGCACCCCTCCACTTT.

CDR3 loop: CASSRSTASTDTQYF. The CDR3 nucleotides are TGTGCCAGCAGTCGCTCGACAGCTAGCACAGATACGCAGTATTTT. The genes are TRBV12-3 or TRBV12-4 and TRBJ2-3; possibly TRBD1 for D (5 bases). Trimming pared 5 bases from V and 0 bases from J, leaving 12 bases between. This CDR3 is 15 amino acids long.

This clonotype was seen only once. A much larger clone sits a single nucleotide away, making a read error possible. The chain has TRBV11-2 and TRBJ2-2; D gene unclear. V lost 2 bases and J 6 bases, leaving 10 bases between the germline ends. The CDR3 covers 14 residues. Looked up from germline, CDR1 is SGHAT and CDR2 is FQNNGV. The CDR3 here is CASSLLPSAGELFF. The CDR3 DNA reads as TGTGCCAGCAGCTTACTTCCATCCGCCGGGGAGCTGTTTTTT.

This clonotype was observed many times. CDR3 sequence: CAAGRGVPYEQYF. The CDR3 DNA sequence: TGTGCCGCGGGCAGGGGGGTCCCCTACGAGCAGTACTTC. The genes are TRBV28 and TRBJ2-7; a weak D match, TRBD1 (7 bases). This CDR3 has 13 residues. V was cut by 11 bases and J by 2 bases, with 16 bases left in between. CDR1 and CDR2 from the germline V gene are MDHEN and SYDVKM.

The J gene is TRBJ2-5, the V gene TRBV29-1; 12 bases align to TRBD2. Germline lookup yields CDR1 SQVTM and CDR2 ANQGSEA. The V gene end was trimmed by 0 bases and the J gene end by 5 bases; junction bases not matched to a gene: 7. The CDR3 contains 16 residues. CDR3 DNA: TGCAGCGTTGAAGACCCTACTAGCGGGGGGACGGAGACCCAGTACTTC. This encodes CSVEDPTSGGTETQYF. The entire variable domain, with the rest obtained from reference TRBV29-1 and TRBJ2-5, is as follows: SAVISQKPSRDICQRGTSLTIQCQVDSQVTMMFWYRQQPGQSLTLIATANQGSEATYESGFVIDKFPISRPNLTFSTLTVSNMSPEDSSIYLCSVEDPTSGGTETQYFGPGTRLLVL.

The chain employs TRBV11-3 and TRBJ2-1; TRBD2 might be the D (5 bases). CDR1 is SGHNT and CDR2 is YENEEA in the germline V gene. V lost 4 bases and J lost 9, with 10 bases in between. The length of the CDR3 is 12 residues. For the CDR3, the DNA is TGTGCCAGCAGCTGGGATGGAGGTGAGCAGTTCTTC. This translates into CASSWDGGEQFF.

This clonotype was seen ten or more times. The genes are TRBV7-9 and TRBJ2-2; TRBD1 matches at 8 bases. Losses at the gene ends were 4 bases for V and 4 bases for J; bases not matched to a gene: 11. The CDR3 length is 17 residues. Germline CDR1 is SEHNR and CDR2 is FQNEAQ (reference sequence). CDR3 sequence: CASSSTNQGAVTGELFF. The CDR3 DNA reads TGTGCCAGCAGCTCGACGAACCAGGGGGCGGTCACCGGGGAGCTGTTTTTT.

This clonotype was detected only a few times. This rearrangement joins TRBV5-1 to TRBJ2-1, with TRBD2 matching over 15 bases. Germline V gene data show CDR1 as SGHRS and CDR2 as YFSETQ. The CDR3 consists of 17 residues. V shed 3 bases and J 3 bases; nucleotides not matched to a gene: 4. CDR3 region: CASSWTSGRAGYNEQFF. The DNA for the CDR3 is TGCGCCAGCAGCTGGACTAGCGGGAGGGCTGGCTACAATGAGCAGTTCTTC.

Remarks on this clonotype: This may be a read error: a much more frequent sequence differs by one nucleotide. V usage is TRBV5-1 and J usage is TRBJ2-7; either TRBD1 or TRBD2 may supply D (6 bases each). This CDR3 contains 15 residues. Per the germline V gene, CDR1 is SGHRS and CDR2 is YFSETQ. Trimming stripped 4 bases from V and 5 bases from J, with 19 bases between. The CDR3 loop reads CASSGDGGPRDEQYF. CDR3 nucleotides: TGCGCCAGCAGCGGAGATGGGGGGCCTAGGGACGAGCAGTACTTC.

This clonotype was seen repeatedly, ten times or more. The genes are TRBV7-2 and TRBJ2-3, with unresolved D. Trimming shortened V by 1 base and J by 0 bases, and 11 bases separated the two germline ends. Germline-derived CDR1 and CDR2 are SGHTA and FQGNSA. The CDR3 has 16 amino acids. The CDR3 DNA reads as TGTGCCAGCAGCTTAGTCTCGACCGCTAGCACAGATACGCAGTATTTT. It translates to CASSLVSTASTDTQYF.